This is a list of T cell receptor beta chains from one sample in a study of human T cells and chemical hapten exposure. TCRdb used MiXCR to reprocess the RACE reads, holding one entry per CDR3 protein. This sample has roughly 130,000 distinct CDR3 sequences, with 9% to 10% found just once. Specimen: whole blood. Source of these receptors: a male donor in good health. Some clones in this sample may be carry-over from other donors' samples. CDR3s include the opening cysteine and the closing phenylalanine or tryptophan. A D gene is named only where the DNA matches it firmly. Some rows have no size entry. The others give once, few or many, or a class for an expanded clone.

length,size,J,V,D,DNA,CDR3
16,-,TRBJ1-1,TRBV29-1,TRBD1,TGCAGCGTTGATATCGGGCAGGGGGTTATCCCGCGTGAAGCTTTCTTT,CSVDIGQGVIPREAFF
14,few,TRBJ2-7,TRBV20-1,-,TGCAGTGCTAGAGATGAACGGACCTCCTACGAGCAGTACTTC,CSARDERTSYEQYF
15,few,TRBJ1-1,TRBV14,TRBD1,TGTGCCAGCAGCCAACGGACAGGGAGTATCGCTGAAGCTTTCTTT,CASSQRTGSIAEAFF
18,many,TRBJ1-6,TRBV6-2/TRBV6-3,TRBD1,TGTGCCAGCACCGGGGCGACAGGGGGAAGCTCCTATAATTCACCCCTCCACTTT,CASTGATGGSSYNSPLHF
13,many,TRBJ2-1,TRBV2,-,TGTGCCAGCAGGACAGTTTCCTACAATGAGCAGTTCTTC,CASRTVSYNEQFF
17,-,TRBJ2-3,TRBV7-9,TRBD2,TGTGCCAGCAGCACCTGGGTTAGCGGGAGAAATGCAGATACGCAGTATTTT,CASSTWVSGRNADTQYF
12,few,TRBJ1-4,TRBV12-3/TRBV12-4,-,TGTGCCAGCAGTGGGCGGGGTGAAAAACTGTTTTTT,CASSGRGEKLFF
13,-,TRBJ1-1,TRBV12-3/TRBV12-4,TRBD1,TGTGCCAGCAGTCCCGGACAGGTGGCTGAAGCTTTCTTT,CASSPGQVAEAFF
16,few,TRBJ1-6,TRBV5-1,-,TGCGCCAGCAGATTCACGCGGGCCGAGCATAATTCACCCCTCCACTTT,CASRFTRAEHNSPLHF
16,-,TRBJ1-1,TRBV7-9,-,TGTGCCAGCAGCTTAGACTTCAGGGCCCTAGGTACTGAAGCTTTCTTT,CASSLDFRALGTEAFF
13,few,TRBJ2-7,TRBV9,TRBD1,TGTGCCAGCAGCGTCGGGACAGGGGACGAGCAGTACTTC,CASSVGTGDEQYF
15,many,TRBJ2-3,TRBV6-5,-,TGTGCCAGCAGTTACTCCCCAGTTAGCACAGATACGCAGTATTTT,CASSYSPVSTDTQYF
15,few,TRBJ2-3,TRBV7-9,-,TGTGCCAGCAGCTTCGACAGGAGAGCTGAAGATACGCAGTATTTT,CASSFDRRAEDTQYF
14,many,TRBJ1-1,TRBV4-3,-,TGCGCCAGCAGCCAAGATCTTTTGGTTGGTGAAGCTTTCTTT,CASSQDLLVGEAFF
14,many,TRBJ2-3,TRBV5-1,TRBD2,TGCGCCAGCAAACTAGCGGGAGTTACAGATACGCAGTATTTT,CASKLAGVTDTQYF
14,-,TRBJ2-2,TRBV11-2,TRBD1,TGTGCCAGCAGCCGGGACAGGGGGCGCGGAGAGCTGTTTTTT,CASSRDRGRGELFF
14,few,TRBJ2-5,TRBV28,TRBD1,TGTGCCAGCAAGAAACAAGGGACAGGCGAGACCCAGTACTTC,CASKKQGTGETQYF
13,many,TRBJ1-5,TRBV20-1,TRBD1,TGCAGAGCTAGAGGGACAGTCAATCAGCCCCAGCATTTT,CRARGTVNQPQHF
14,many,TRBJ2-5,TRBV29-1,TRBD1,TGCAGCGTTGGTCTTCCAGGGGGACAAGAGACCCAGTACTTC,CSVGLPGGQETQYF
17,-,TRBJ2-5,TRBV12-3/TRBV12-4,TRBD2,TGTGCCAGCAGTCCAGGTCCGGGACTAGCGGGGGCGGAGACCCAGTACTTC,CASSPGPGLAGAETQYF
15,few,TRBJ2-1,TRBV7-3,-,TGTGCCAGCAGCTTTCGGGACGCCTCCGACAATGAGCAGTTCTTC,CASSFRDASDNEQFF
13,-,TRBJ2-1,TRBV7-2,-,TGTGCCAGCAGCTTAGGACAGCACAATGAGCAGTTCTTC,CASSLGQHNEQFF
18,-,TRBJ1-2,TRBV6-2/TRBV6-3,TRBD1,TGTGCCAGCAGATCCCTCGATCTGGACAGGGGGCGTCTCTATGGCTACACCTTC,CASRSLDLDRGRLYGYTF
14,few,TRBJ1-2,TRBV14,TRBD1,TGTGCCAGCAGCCAAGGTGGGACAGGTTGGGACTACACCTTC,CASSQGGTGWDYTF
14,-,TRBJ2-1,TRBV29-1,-,TGCAGCGTTCAAGGCCGGGGGAAGTTTGGTGAGCAGTTCTTC,CSVQGRGKFGEQFF
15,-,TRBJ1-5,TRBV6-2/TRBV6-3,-,TGTGCCAGCACCTACAAGATGGGACGTAATCAGCCCCAGCATTTT,CASTYKMGRNQPQHF
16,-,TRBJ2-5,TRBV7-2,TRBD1,TGTGCCAGCAGCCCCCAGGGCAGGGGGCTCCAAGAGACCCAGTACTTC,CASSPQGRGLQETQYF
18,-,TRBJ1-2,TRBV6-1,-,TGTGCCAGCAGTGAACCGTCAGGATTACGGAAAGGGCCCTATGGCTACACCTTC,CASSEPSGLRKGPYGYTF
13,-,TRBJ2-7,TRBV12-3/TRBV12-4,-,TGTGCCAGTGACTCAGGGGGGGGCAGTGAGCAGTACTTC,CASDSGGGSEQYF
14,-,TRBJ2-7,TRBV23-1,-,TGCGCCAGCAGTCACCTCGGAGATCTCACCAGTCTGGACTTC,CASSHLGDLTSLDF
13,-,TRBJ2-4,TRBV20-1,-,TGCAGTGCTGGGACCTTTGCCAAAAACATTCAGTACTTC,CSAGTFAKNIQYF
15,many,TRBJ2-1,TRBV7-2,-,TGTGCCAGCAGCTTAGCGGAGACGCAAAGCGATGAGCAGTTCTTC,CASSLAETQSDEQFF
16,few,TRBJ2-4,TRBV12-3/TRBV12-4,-,TGTGCCAGCAGTTTAGATTACCAGGGACCCAAAAACATTCAGTACTTC,CASSLDYQGPKNIQYF
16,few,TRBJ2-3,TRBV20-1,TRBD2,TGCAGTGCTAGAGATATAGGCGGGAGGTTGGAAGATACGCAGTATTTT,CSARDIGGRLEDTQYF
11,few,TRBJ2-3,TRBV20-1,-,TGCAGTGCCCCTTCCACAGATACGCAGTATTTT,CSAPSTDTQYF
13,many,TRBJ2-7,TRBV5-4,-,TGTGCCAGCAGTATGGGGAAAACCTACGAGCAGTACTTC,CASSMGKTYEQYF
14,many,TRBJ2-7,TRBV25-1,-,TGTGCCAGCAGTGAGCCAGGGATGCTCTACGAGCAGTACTTC,CASSEPGMLYEQYF
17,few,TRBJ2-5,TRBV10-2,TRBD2,TGCGCCAGCAGTGACGGGACTAGCGGGCCTTACCAAGAGACCCAGTACTTC,CASSDGTSGPYQETQYF
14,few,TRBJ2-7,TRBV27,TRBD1,TGTGCCAGCAGTTTGAGACAGGGCCCCTACGAGCAGTACTTC,CASSLRQGPYEQYF
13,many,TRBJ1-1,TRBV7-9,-,TGTGCCAGCAGCTCGCAATGGAACACTGAAGCTTTCTTT,CASSSQWNTEAFF
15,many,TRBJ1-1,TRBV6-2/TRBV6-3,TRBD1,TGTGCCAGCAGTAAACCCGGGACAGGGAGTACTGAAGCTTTCTTT,CASSKPGTGSTEAFF
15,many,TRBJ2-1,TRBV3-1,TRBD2,TGTGCCAGCAGCCAAGCCGGGACTAGAAGCAATGAGCAGTTCTTC,CASSQAGTRSNEQFF
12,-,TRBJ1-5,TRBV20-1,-,TGCAGTGCACGGACAGCTAATCAGCCCCAGCATTTT,CSARTANQPQHF
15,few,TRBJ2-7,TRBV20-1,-,TGCAGTGCTAGAGATGAGGCGAGAGACTCCTACGAGCAGTACTTC,CSARDEARDSYEQYF
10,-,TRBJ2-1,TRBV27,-,TGTGCCACCGGGGGTAATGAGCAGTTCTTC,CATGGNEQFF
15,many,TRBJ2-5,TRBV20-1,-,TGCAGTGCTAGAGATACGCCAGGGGTAGAAGAGACCCAGTACTTC,CSARDTPGVEETQYF
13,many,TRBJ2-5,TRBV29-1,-,TGCAGCGTCGGTGGGGGCCGCGGGGAGACCCAGTACTTC,CSVGGGRGETQYF
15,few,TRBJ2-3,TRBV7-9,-,TGTGCCACCAGTCGTTTTCCCAGACGCACAGATACGCAGTATTTT,CATSRFPRRTDTQYF
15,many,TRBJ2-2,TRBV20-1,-,TGCAGTGCTTCCCGATCGGGGGCCCGAAACGGGGAGCTGTTTTTT,CSASRSGARNGELFF
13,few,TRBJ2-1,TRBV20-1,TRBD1,TGCAGTGCTATAGGACAGGGAAACAATGAGCAGTTCTTC,CSAIGQGNNEQFF
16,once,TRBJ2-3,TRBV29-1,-,TGCGGCGTTGAAGGGGAAGAGGGCAGGGGCACAGATACGCAGTATTTT,CGVEGEEGRGTDTQYF
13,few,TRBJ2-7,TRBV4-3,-,TGCGCCAGCAGCCAAGATATCCTCTACGAGCAGTACTTC,CASSQDILYEQYF
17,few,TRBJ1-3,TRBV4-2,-,TGTGCCAGCAGCCAAGGACGGCAGGGGACTACTGGAAACACCATATATTTT,CASSQGRQGTTGNTIYF
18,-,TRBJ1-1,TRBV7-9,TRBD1,TGTGCCAGCCGCCCCACTCGGACAGGGGGGGTTAGGAACACTGAAGCTTTCTTT,CASRPTRTGGVRNTEAFF